These 13 T cell receptor beta chains came from one sample sequenced in a study of T cells after yellow fever vaccination. Each CDR3 protein is one row after TCRdb ran MiXCR on the 5' RACE reads. The sample contains 40,000 to 50,000 distinct CDR3 sequences, around 6.4% of which appear only once. Specimen: PBMCs, either bulk or a sorted T-cell subset (CD4+, CD8+, memory, or dextramer-sorted; not recorded which), collected 45 days after the yellow fever booster vaccination. The origin of the receptors is a man younger than 40 who received the YFV17D yellow fever vaccine.

This clonotype was seen ten or more times. J is TRBJ1-5 and V is TRBV7-2; perhaps TRBD1 as D (5 bases). From germline, CDR1 is SGHTA and CDR2 FQGNSA. This CDR3 is built from 16 residues. The ends were cut back, 5 bases at V and 2 bases at J, with 16 bases in the middle. The chain's CDR3 is CASSAGSGRGNQPQHF. CDR3 DNA sequence: TGTGCCAGCAGCGCAGGCTCAGGGCGCGGCAATCAGCCCCAGCATTTT.

The rearrangement joins TRBV4-2 to TRBJ1-4; 7 positions match TRBD1. With 1 base clipped from V and 0 bases from J, the junction kept 5 bases outside the gene matches. Per the germline V gene, CDR1 is LGHNA and CDR2 is YNFKEQ. The CDR3 length is 17 residues. The CDR3 here is CASSQVGQGATNEKLFF. The CDR3 DNA reads as TGTGCCAGCAGCCAAGTCGGGCAGGGGGCAACTAATGAAAAACTGTTTTTT.

A few counts support this clonotype. The chain carries TRBV7-2 and TRBJ2-2, with a tentative D call TRBD2 (5 bases). CDR3 size: 15 residues. Germline CDR1 and CDR2: SGHTA and FQGNSA. The V gene lost 4 bases and the J gene lost 1 base, with 10 bases spanning the gap. CDR3 protein: CASSSDFLNTGELFF. Written as DNA, the CDR3 is TGTGCCAGCAGCTCGGACTTTCTGAACACCGGGGAGCTGTTTTTT. Full variable domain (remainder filled in from reference TRBV7-2 and TRBJ2-2): GAGVSQSPSNKVTEKGKDVELRCDPISGHTALYWYRQSLGQGLEFLIYFQGNSAPDKSGLPSDRFSAERTGGSVSTLTIQRTQQEDSAVYLCASSSDFLNTGELFFGEGSRLTVL.

This sequence joins TRBV5-1 and TRBJ1-1; D might be TRBD1 (6 bases). From germline, CDR1 is SGHRS and CDR2 YFSETQ. CDR3 length equals 14 residues. V was clipped by 7 bases and J by 2 bases, with 15 bases between them. The CDR3 is CASRPPDRNTEAFF. CDR3 in DNA: TGCGCCAGCCGACCTCCGGACAGAAACACTGAAGCTTTCTTT.

This clonotype was counted ten times or more. This chain uses TRBV30 with TRBJ2-1; 12 bases are shared with TRBD2. CDR3 length: 15 amino acids. Per the germline V gene, CDR1 is GTSNPN and CDR2 is SVGIG (reference sequence). With V trimmed by 5 bases and J by 7 bases, 9 bases remained unmatched. The CDR3 bases are TGTGCCTGGGGGATTGGACTAGCGGGACCGAATGAGCAGTTCTTC. Translated: CAWGIGLAGPNEQFF.

The table lists this clonotype with many counts. The rearrangement uses TRBV27 and TRBJ2-7; no clear D. The germline V and J ends were trimmed by 6 bases and 3 bases, with 12 bases remaining between them. Per the germline V gene, CDR1 is MNHEY and CDR2 is SMNVEV (reference sequence). The CDR3 is 13 amino acids. The CDR3 protein is CASRLRLGYEQYF. CDR3 in DNA: TGTGCCAGCAGGTTGCGACTTGGCTACGAGCAGTACTTC.

The chain is built from TRBV12-3 or TRBV12-4 and TRBJ2-7, with unresolved D. This CDR3 contains 13 residues. The V end was cut by 3 bases, the J end by 5 bases, with 11 bases between. CDR3: CASSFLRSHEQYF. CDR3 coding DNA: TGTGCCAGCAGTTTTCTTAGGTCCCACGAGCAGTACTTC.

This clonotype was seen repeatedly, ten times or more. The rearrangement links TRBV6-2 or TRBV6-3 to TRBJ2-1; 7 nucleotides match TRBD2. Per the germline V gene, CDR1 is MNHEY and CDR2 is SVGEGT. The J segment lost 6 bases and the V segment lost 5 bases, leaving 7 bases of the junction unmatched. The CDR3 covers 14 residues. CDR3 sequence (DNA): TGTGCCAGCAGTGGGGTAGCGGGTCTCAATGAGCAGTTCTTC. Protein sequence: CASSGVAGLNEQFF.

In regard to this clonotype: A read error is possible here, since a much larger clone lies one base away. This rearrangement joins TRBV24-1 to TRBJ2-1; D remains unclear. The germline V gene encodes CDR1 KGHDR and CDR2 SFDVKD. The CDR3 length is 11 residues. V was trimmed by 6 bases and J by 10 bases, leaving 9 bases between them. The CDR3 DNA is TGTGCCACCAGTTACCACATAGAGCAGTTCTTC. Its translation: CATSYHIEQFF.

In this sample, this clonotype turned up a few times. The chain carries TRBV28 and TRBJ2-1, with no clear D. The CDR3 loop spans 12 amino acids. From germline, CDR1 is MDHEN and CDR2 SYDVKM. The ends were cut back, 2 bases at V and 12 bases at J, with 11 bases in the middle. The CDR3 sequence: CASSLISEVQFF. In nucleotides, the CDR3 is TGTGCCAGCAGTTTAATCAGCGAGGTGCAGTTCTTC. The full variable domain, its missing parts supplied by reference TRBV28 and TRBJ2-1, is DVKVTQSSRYLVKRTGEKVFLECVQDMDHENMFWYRQDPGLGLRLIYFSYDVKMKEKGDIPEGYSVSREKKERFSLILESASTNQTSMYLCASSLISEVQFFGPGTRLTVL.

This clonotype was counted at least ten times. The V call is TRBV7-9, the J call TRBJ2-7, with D perhaps matching TRBD1 (6 bases). Trimming cost V 11 bases and J 2 bases, with 22 bases left between them. The CDR3 is 15 residues long. Per the germline V gene, CDR1 is SEHNR and CDR2 is FQNEAQ (reference sequence). The CDR3 bases are TGTGCCTCGAGCACTATCCGGGACAAGGCCTACGAGCAGTACTTC. Protein sequence: CASSTIRDKAYEQYF.

In its sample, this clonotype was seen many times. The chain employs TRBV27 and TRBJ2-7; 8 bases are a match to TRBD1. With V trimmed by 0 bases and J by 7 bases, 5 bases remained unmatched. Per germline, CDR1 MNHEY and CDR2 SMNVEV (reference sequence). CDR3 size: 14 residues. The CDR3, as DNA: TGTGCCAGCAGTTTATCAAGGACAGGGAAAGAGCAGTACTTC. It codes for CASSLSRTGKEQYF.

This clonotype was observed many times. V is TRBV19 and J is TRBJ2-3, with 13 bases matching TRBD2. Looked up from germline, CDR1 is LNHDA and CDR2 is SQIVND (reference sequence). The CDR3 covers 16 residues. The junction had 1 base not matched to a gene; V was cut back by 4 bases and J by 0 bases. CDR3 protein: CASSRGLAGSTDTQYF. CDR3 coding DNA: TGTGCCAGTAGTAGGGGACTAGCGGGAAGCACAGATACGCAGTATTTT.